This entry lists 17 T cell receptor beta chains sequenced from one sample in a study of shared clonotypes between healthy human individuals. Sequencing was performed with immunoSEQ multiplex PCR; in TCRdb, only in-frame clones are kept and a portion is missing. Of 950,000 to 1,100,000 clones in the sample, about 75% were seen once. The sample was memory CD4+ T cells sorted from blood. Subset given: CD45RA-negative fraction. The receptors derive from a man between 18 and 35 years old in good health.

V and J are TRBV30 and TRBJ1-4; D may be TRBD1 (5 bases). This CDR3 comprises 15 residues. Trimming removed 0 bases from V and 4 bases from J, with 12 bases in between. Germline CDR1 reads GTSNPN; CDR2 reads SVGIG (reference sequence). CDR3 sequence (DNA): TGTGCCTGGAGTGTACGAGGGGCCCTTAATGAAAAACTGTTTTTT. Protein product: CAWSVRGALNEKLFF.

The chain uses TRBV7-2 and TRBJ2-5; TRBD2 agrees at 16 bases. In germline, CDR1 is SGHTA, CDR2 FQGNSA. J gave up 5 bases and V 4 bases, and 7 bases lay outside the gene matches. This CDR3 region has 17 residues. The CDR3, as DNA: TGTGCCAGCAGCTCCTCCGGGACTAGCGGGAGGGGCGAGACCCAGTACTTC. It encodes CASSSSGTSGRGETQYF.

This clone was picked up many times. V is TRBV5-4 and J is TRBJ1-6; the D is unclear. CDR3 size: 15 residues. Trimming removed 3 bases at V and 7 bases at J, with 14 bases between. Germline values: CDR1 SGHNT, CDR2 YYREEE (reference sequence). The CDR3 nucleotides read TGTGCCAGCAGCTCAGGCCTTTTAGGGAATTCACCCCTCCACTTT. Translating gives CASSSGLLGNSPLHF.

This chain links TRBV29-1 with TRBJ2-7; TRBD2 agrees at 12 bases. Trimming cost V 6 bases and J 2 bases; bases outside gene matches: 2. CDR1 and CDR2 from the germline V gene are SQVTM and ANQGSEA. There are 13 residues in the CDR3. The CDR3 coding sequence is TGCAGCGTCCGGACTAGCGGGACCTACGAGCAGTACTTC. Translation: CSVRTSGTYEQYF.

The V gene is TRBV5-1, the J gene TRBJ2-7; D possibly matches TRBD1 or TRBD2 (5 bases each). In germline, CDR1 is SGHRS, CDR2 YFSETQ. Trimming left V 4 bases short and J 6 bases short, with 14 bases between. This CDR3 is 13 amino acids long. The CDR3 region is CASSNRDGGEQYF. CDR3 DNA: TGCGCCAGCAGCAACCGGGACGGAGGCGAGCAGTACTTC.

The chain employs TRBV2 and TRBJ1-4; 10 nucleotides agree with TRBD1. Losses at the gene ends were 8 bases for V and 3 bases for J; bases not matched to a gene: 3. Per germline, CDR1 SNHLY and CDR2 FYNNEI. The CDR3 is made up of 14 amino acids. CDR3 sequence: CASGGQGANEKLFF. Written as DNA, the CDR3 is TGTGCCAGCGGTGGACAGGGGGCTAATGAAAAACTGTTTTTT.

The V and J genes are TRBV19 and TRBJ1-4; 7 bases are shared with TRBD1. Trimming at V came to 4 bases and at J to 4 bases, leaving 3 bases not matched to a gene. CDR3 length: 14 amino acids. In germline, CDR1 is LNHDA, CDR2 SQIVND (reference sequence). The CDR3 protein is CASSKGQYNEKLFF. The CDR3 nucleotides read TGTGCCAGTAGTAAGGGACAGTATAATGAAAAACTGTTTTTT.

The chain couples TRBV6-5 to TRBJ2-4; 12 bases match TRBD1. Germline V gene data show CDR1 as MNHEY and CDR2 as SVGAGI. This CDR3 region has 15 residues. The V segment lost 6 bases and the J segment 8 bases; nucleotides outside the gene matches: 8. CDR3 DNA sequence: TGTGCCAGCAGCCCCCGGGACAGGGGGCAAGACATTCAGTACTTC. Amino acids: CASSPRDRGQDIQYF.

The chain carries TRBV27 and TRBJ1-6, with 8 bases lining up with TRBD1. CDR3 length equals 18 residues. Germline trimming cut 6 bases from V and 1 base from J; bases unmatched to any gene: 11. CDR1 and CDR2 (germline): MNHEY, SMNVEV (reference sequence). The CDR3 DNA is TGTGCCAGCAGGGCGACGCGGACAGGGCTTTCCTATAATTCACCCCTCCACTTT. This translates into CASRATRTGLSYNSPLHF.

The V call is TRBV2, the J call TRBJ2-2; D may correspond to TRBD1 or TRBD2 (5 bases each). Germline V gives CDR1 SNHLY, CDR2 FYNNEI. V lost 8 bases and J 4 bases, leaving 11 bases between the germline ends. The CDR3 consists of 13 residues. CDR3 in DNA: TGTGCCAGCTGGGCCGGGACCACCGGGGAGCTGTTTTTT. This encodes CASWAGTTGELFF.

The table lists this clone with a count of one. The rearrangement joins TRBV5-1 to TRBJ2-2, with D possibly being TRBD2 (5 bases). Germline CDR1 and CDR2: SGHRS and YFSETQ. The CDR3 has 15 amino acids. V lost 5 bases to trimming and J lost 0 bases, with 11 bases between them. The CDR3 is CASRAGSTNTGELFF. CDR3 DNA: TGCGCCAGCAGGGCGGGCTCTACGAACACCGGGGAGCTGTTTTTT.

The V and J genes are TRBV7-2 and TRBJ1-5; possibly TRBD1 for D (5 bases). The CDR3 has 14 amino acids. Trimming cost V 5 bases and J 7 bases, with 15 bases left between them. The V gene's germline CDR1 is SGHTA and CDR2 FQGNSA. CDR3 amino acids: CASSQDQGRQPQHF. The CDR3 DNA reads as TGTGCCAGCAGCCAGGATCAGGGAAGGCAGCCCCAGCATTTT. The variable domain in full, completed from reference TRBV7-2 and TRBJ1-5, reads GAGVSQSPSNKVTEKGKDVELRCDPISGHTALYWYRQSLGQGLEFLIYFQGNSAPDKSGLPSDRFSAERTGGSVSTLTIQRTQQEDSAVYLCASSQDQGRQPQHFGDGTRLSIL.

Note on this clone: The sample contains more than one DNA sequence encoding this CDR3. This chain connects TRBV5-1 to TRBJ2-5; no clear D. The CDR3 is 12 amino acids. With 0 bases removed from V and 5 bases from J, the gap between germline ends came to 5 bases. Germline V CDR1 and CDR2: SGHRS, YFSETQ. CDR3 amino acids: CASSLGLETQYF. The CDR3 nucleotides are TGCGCCAGCAGCTTGGGACTGGAGACCCAGTACTTC. Together with reference TRBV5-1 and TRBJ2-5, the CDR3 gives the full variable domain: KAGVTQTPRYLIKTRGQQVTLSCSPISGHRSVSWYQQTPGQGLQFLFEYFSETQRNKGNFPGRFSGRQFSNSRSEMNVSTLELGDSALYLCASSLGLETQYFGPGTRLLVL.

This chain uses TRBV18 with TRBJ1-6; tentative D call: TRBD1 (5 bases). Trimming cost V 2 bases and J 5 bases, with 13 bases left between them. CDR3 length: 16 residues. CDR1 and CDR2 (germline): KGHSH, LQKENI. The CDR3 coding sequence is TGTGCCAGCTCACCAGCCAAGGGGTCTAATAATTCACCCCTCCACTTT. Its protein product is CASSPAKGSNNSPLHF.

The CDR3 DNA is TGTGCCAGCAGTTTCGGGACAGTCTATGGCTACACCTTC. Protein: CASSFGTVYGYTF. This chain connects TRBV2 to TRBJ1-2, with 7 bases matching TRBD1. J was trimmed by 4 bases and V by 5 bases; bases with no gene match: 4. Per germline, CDR1 SNHLY and CDR2 FYNNEI. The CDR3 covers 13 residues. Supplemented by reference TRBV2 and TRBJ1-2, the full variable domain reads EPEVTQTPSHQVTQMGQEVILRCVPISNHLYFYWYRQILGQKVEFLVSFYNNEISEKSEIFDDQFSVERPDGSNFTLKIRSTKLEDSAMYFCASSFGTVYGYTFGSGTRLTVV.

The chain employs TRBV6-6 and TRBJ2-7; D is tentatively TRBD1 or TRBD2 (5 bases each). The CDR3 is made up of 15 amino acids. The germline V gene has CDR1 MNHNY and CDR2 SVGAGI (reference sequence). Trimming shortened V by 0 bases and J by 2 bases, and 11 bases separated the two germline ends. The DNA of the CDR3 is TGTGCCAGCAGTTACTCGGGGGACGTAACCTACGAGCAGTACTTC. Translating it yields CASSYSGDVTYEQYF.

This clone was detected a few times. The chain is built from TRBV25-1 and TRBJ1-4; 7 bases align to TRBD1. CDR1 and CDR2 (germline): MGHDK, SYGVNS. This CDR3 spans 16 amino acids. V trimming: 7 bases; J trimming: 0 bases; junction bases outside the gene matches: 8. CDR3 protein: CASMAGGGATNEKLFF. CDR3 sequence (DNA): TGTGCCAGCATGGCAGGGGGGGGCGCAACTAATGAAAAACTGTTTTTT.